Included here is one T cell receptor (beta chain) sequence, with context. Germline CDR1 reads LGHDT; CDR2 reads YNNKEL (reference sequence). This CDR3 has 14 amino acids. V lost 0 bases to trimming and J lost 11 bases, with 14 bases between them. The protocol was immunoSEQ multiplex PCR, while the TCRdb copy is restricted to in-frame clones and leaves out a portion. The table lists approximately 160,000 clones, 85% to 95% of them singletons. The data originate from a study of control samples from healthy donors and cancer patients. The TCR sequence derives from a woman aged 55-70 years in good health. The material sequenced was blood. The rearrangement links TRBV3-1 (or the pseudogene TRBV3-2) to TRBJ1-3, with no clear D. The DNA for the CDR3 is TGTGCCAGCAGCCAAGAGGAACGTGCTTTGGCCATATATTTT. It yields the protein CASSQEERALAIYF.